This is a list of T cell receptor beta chains from one sample in a study of blood T cells in healthy people across ages. TCRdb re-derived calls from the 5' RACE reads in MiXCR, one entry per CDR3 protein. Seen here are just under 900,000 distinct CDR3 sequences, 29% observed once, and the top ten hold 15% to 20%. Sample: blood. The receptors come from a woman of 80 years or more in good health. Both conserved end residues are part of each CDR3. D genes are given only for firm matches. Only some rows state a clone size, as once, few, many or a class for expanded clones.

V gene: TRBV15; clone size: many; J gene: TRBJ1-5; D gene: -; CDR3 DNA: TGTGCCACCAGCAGAGATCAGGTTTATAGCAATCAGCCCCAGCATTTT; CDR3 protein: CATSRDQVYSNQPQHF
V gene: TRBV5-1; clone size: few; J gene: TRBJ1-4; D gene: TRBD1; CDR3 DNA: TGCGCCAGCAGTTCAACCGGGACAGGGGAGGAAAGACTGTTTTTT; CDR3 protein: CASSSTGTGEERLFF
V gene: TRBV20-1; clone size: -; J gene: TRBJ1-5; D gene: TRBD1; CDR3 DNA: TGCAGTGCTAGAGGTGGCGGGGGACAGGGAGGTCAGCCCCAGCATTTT; CDR3 protein: CSARGGGGQGGQPQHF
V gene: TRBV5-4; clone size: -; J gene: TRBJ1-1; D gene: -; CDR3 DNA: TGTGCCAGCAGCTTGCGAGAGGGAATGAACACTGAAGCTTTCTTT; CDR3 protein: CASSLREGMNTEAFF
V gene: TRBV6-2/TRBV6-3; clone size: -; J gene: TRBJ1-5; D gene: -; CDR3 DNA: TGTGCCAGCAGTTCCATTAGTAGCAATCAGCCCCAGCATTTT; CDR3 protein: CASSSISSNQPQHF
V gene: TRBV7-2; clone size: -; J gene: TRBJ1-2; D gene: TRBD1; CDR3 DNA: TGTGCCAGCAGCTCCGGGACAGGTGCTAACTATAGCTACACCTTC; CDR3 protein: CASSSGTGANYSYTF
V gene: TRBV27; clone size: -; J gene: TRBJ2-1; D gene: TRBD2; CDR3 DNA: TGTGCCAGCAGTTTAAGGGGACTAGCGGGGGCCCCCTCCTACAATGAGCAGTTCTTC; CDR3 protein: CASSLRGLAGAPSYNEQFF
V gene: TRBV7-9; clone size: -; J gene: TRBJ2-7; D gene: -; CDR3 DNA: TGTGCCAGCAACAGGGCTGATACTTGGTACTTC; CDR3 protein: CASNRADTWYF
V gene: TRBV11-2; clone size: many; J gene: TRBJ2-1; D gene: -; CDR3 DNA: TGTGCCAGCGGGGCCAATGAGCAGTTCTTC; CDR3 protein: CASGANEQFF
V gene: TRBV12-3/TRBV12-4; clone size: -; J gene: TRBJ1-1; D gene: -; CDR3 DNA: TGTGCCAGCAGTTTGGGGGATTCGAACACTGAAGCTTTCTTT; CDR3 protein: CASSLGDSNTEAFF
V gene: TRBV6-6; clone size: -; J gene: TRBJ1-2; D gene: -; CDR3 DNA: TGTGCCAGCAGTTCCGTACTTGGCTACACCTTC; CDR3 protein: CASSSVLGYTF
V gene: TRBV9; clone size: many; J gene: TRBJ2-5; D gene: TRBD1; CDR3 DNA: TGTGCCAGCAGTGGGAGGACAGGGGGCGATCAGTACTTC; CDR3 protein: CASSGRTGGDQYF
V gene: TRBV4-1; clone size: -; J gene: TRBJ2-3; D gene: TRBD2; CDR3 DNA: TGCGCCAGCAGCCCACCTTCTAGCGGGGGGACAGATACGCAGTATTTT; CDR3 protein: CASSPPSSGGTDTQYF
V gene: TRBV11-2; clone size: many; J gene: TRBJ1-2; D gene: TRBD1; CDR3 DNA: TGTGCCAGCAGCATGGGACAGGGCTATGGCTACACCTTC; CDR3 protein: CASSMGQGYGYTF
V gene: TRBV20-1; clone size: many; J gene: TRBJ1-5; D gene: TRBD1; CDR3 DNA: TGCAGTGCTAGAGTGTCGGGACAGGGAATGAGCAATCAGCCCCAGCATTTT; CDR3 protein: CSARVSGQGMSNQPQHF
V gene: TRBV5-1; clone size: many; J gene: TRBJ2-7; D gene: -; CDR3 DNA: TGCGCCAGCAGTAAAGGGGACCTCTCCTACGAGCAGTACTTC; CDR3 protein: CASSKGDLSYEQYF
V gene: TRBV24-1; clone size: -; J gene: TRBJ2-3; D gene: -; CDR3 DNA: TGTGCCACCAGTGATTGGAACAGGGACACAGATACGCAGTATTTT; CDR3 protein: CATSDWNRDTDTQYF
V gene: TRBV7-2; clone size: -; J gene: TRBJ2-5; D gene: -; CDR3 DNA: TGTGCCAGCAGCTTAGCGGTGTGGGAGACCCAGTACTTC; CDR3 protein: CASSLAVWETQYF
V gene: TRBV12-3/TRBV12-4; clone size: few; J gene: TRBJ2-2; D gene: -; CDR3 DNA: TGTGCCAGCCGAATTAGAGGGGGATTGAACACCGGGGAGCTGTTTTTT; CDR3 protein: CASRIRGGLNTGELFF
V gene: TRBV7-8; clone size: few; J gene: TRBJ1-5; D gene: TRBD1; CDR3 DNA: TGTGCCAGCAGCATCGGGACAGGAAGGGGCAATCAGCCCCAGCATTTT; CDR3 protein: CASSIGTGRGNQPQHF
V gene: TRBV6-6; clone size: -; J gene: TRBJ1-4; D gene: -; CDR3 DNA: TGTGCCAGCAGAAGGTCTGATTGGGATGAAAAACCGTTTTTT; CDR3 protein: CASRRSDWDEKPFF
V gene: TRBV12-3/TRBV12-4; clone size: many; J gene: TRBJ1-5; D gene: -; CDR3 DNA: TGTGCCAGCAGTTTGGTCAGTAATAGCAATCAGCCCCAGCATTTT; CDR3 protein: CASSLVSNSNQPQHF
V gene: TRBV15; clone size: many; J gene: TRBJ1-5; D gene: -; CDR3 DNA: TGTGCCACCAGCGGGGCAGGGGTCAATCAGCCCCAGCATTTT; CDR3 protein: CATSGAGVNQPQHF
V gene: TRBV6-2/TRBV6-3; clone size: many; J gene: TRBJ2-1; D gene: -; CDR3 DNA: TGTGCCAGCAGAAGGGAGAGCTCCTACAATGAGCAGTTCTTC; CDR3 protein: CASRRESSYNEQFF
V gene: TRBV7-9; clone size: -; J gene: TRBJ1-6; D gene: -; CDR3 DNA: TGTGCCAGCAGCTTAGGAGGTGGGGTGGGTTCACCCCTCCACTTT; CDR3 protein: CASSLGGGVGSPLHF
V gene: TRBV7-9; clone size: many; J gene: TRBJ2-5; D gene: TRBD1; CDR3 DNA: TGTGCCAGCAGCCCACGACAGGGGGAAGGGAAAGAGACCCAGTACTTC; CDR3 protein: CASSPRQGEGKETQYF
V gene: TRBV6-1; clone size: many; J gene: TRBJ2-3; D gene: TRBD1; CDR3 DNA: TGTGCCAGCAGTAAGGGACAGCGCACAGATACGCAGTATTTT; CDR3 protein: CASSKGQRTDTQYF
V gene: TRBV28; clone size: -; J gene: TRBJ2-5; D gene: TRBD1; CDR3 DNA: TGTGCCAGCAGTTTGCCAGGGGGCGAAGAGACCCAGTACTTC; CDR3 protein: CASSLPGGEETQYF
V gene: TRBV2; clone size: few; J gene: TRBJ1-2; D gene: -; CDR3 DNA: TGTGCCAGCAGTGAAGCTACAGGAGGAAGCTGTGGCTACACCTTC; CDR3 protein: CASSEATGGSCGYTF
V gene: TRBV7-2; clone size: few; J gene: TRBJ1-2; D gene: TRBD1; CDR3 DNA: TGTGCCAGCAGCTCCTACCTCGGGACAGGGTCTAATGGCTACACCTTC; CDR3 protein: CASSSYLGTGSNGYTF
V gene: TRBV7-2; clone size: -; J gene: TRBJ1-2; D gene: -; CDR3 DNA: TGTGCCAGCAGTTTCCCGGGAGTAAAAGGCTACACCTTC; CDR3 protein: CASSFPGVKGYTF
V gene: TRBV7-2; clone size: -; J gene: TRBJ2-1; D gene: -; CDR3 DNA: TGTGCCAGCAGCCCCCGTGGTCCCCTCGCGGTCGATGAGCAGTTCTTC; CDR3 protein: CASSPRGPLAVDEQFF
V gene: TRBV27; clone size: -; J gene: TRBJ2-7; D gene: TRBD1; CDR3 DNA: TGTGCCAGCAGTTTAGTTGCCCCCAGGGGGCACGAGGAGCAGTACTTC; CDR3 protein: CASSLVAPRGHEEQYF
V gene: TRBV28; clone size: many; J gene: TRBJ2-7; D gene: TRBD2; CDR3 DNA: TGTGCCAGCAGTGCCGCTAGCGGCTCCTACGAGCAGTACTTC; CDR3 protein: CASSAASGSYEQYF
V gene: TRBV18; clone size: -; J gene: TRBJ1-5; D gene: -; CDR3 DNA: TGTGCCAGCTCACCGGGACAAGAACAGCCCCAGCATTTT; CDR3 protein: CASSPGQEQPQHF